This paragraph reports one T cell receptor beta chain. This entry comes from a study of T cell responses to AZD1222 COVID-19 vaccine. The ends were cut back, 8 bases at V and 3 bases at J, with 14 bases in the middle. The CDR3 has 13 residues. The germline V gene encodes CDR1 LNHDA and CDR2 SQIVND (reference sequence). TCRdb's table, derived via immunoSEQ multiplex PCR, lists solely in-frame clones and lacks some. Seen here are 200,000 to 250,000 clones, roughly 91% observed once, and the top ten hold roughly 1%. The sequencing here drew on peripheral blood, taken on day 0 of MenACWY control vaccination. The chain combines TRBV19 with TRBJ2-7; D may be TRBD1 or TRBD2 (5 bases each). The sequence was collected from an adult in good health. Here the CDR3 DNA reads TGTGCCAGTGGGGCAACAGGAGGCTACGAGCAGTACTTC. This codes for CASGATGGYEQYF. Complete variable domain (other parts from reference TRBV19 and TRBJ2-7): DGGITQSPKYLFRKEGQNVTLSCEQNLNHDAMYWYRQDPGQGLRLIYYSQIVNDFQKGDIAEGYSVSREKKESFPLTVTSAQKNPTAFYLCASGATGGYEQYFGPGTRLTVT.